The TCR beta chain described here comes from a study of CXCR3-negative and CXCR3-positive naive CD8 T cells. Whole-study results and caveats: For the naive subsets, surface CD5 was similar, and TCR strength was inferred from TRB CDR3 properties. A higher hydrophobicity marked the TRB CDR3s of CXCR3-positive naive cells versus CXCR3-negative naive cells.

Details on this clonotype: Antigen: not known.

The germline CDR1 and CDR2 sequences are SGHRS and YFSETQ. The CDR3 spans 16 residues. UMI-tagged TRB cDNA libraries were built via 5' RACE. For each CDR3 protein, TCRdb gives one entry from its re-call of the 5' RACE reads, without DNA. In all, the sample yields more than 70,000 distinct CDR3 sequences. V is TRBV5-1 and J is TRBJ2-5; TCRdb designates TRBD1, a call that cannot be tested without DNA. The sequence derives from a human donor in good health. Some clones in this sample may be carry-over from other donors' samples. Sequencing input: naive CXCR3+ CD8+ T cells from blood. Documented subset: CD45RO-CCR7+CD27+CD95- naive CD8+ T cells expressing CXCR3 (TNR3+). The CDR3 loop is CASSWDEWGLKETQYF.